The 7 T cell receptor beta chains in this list originate from one sample, sequenced in a study of T cell responses to AZD1222 COVID-19 vaccine. TCRdb's copy holds only in-frame clones and misses some; the assay was immunoSEQ multiplex PCR. The sample has 150,000 to 200,000 clones; 92% are singletons. Material: peripheral blood, obtained 28 days after the second AZD1222 dose. Receptors originate from an adult who received the AZD1222 COVID-19 vaccine.

The rearrangement uses TRBV5-1 and TRBJ1-4; D perhaps matches TRBD1 (6 bases). Trimming pared 3 bases from V and 0 bases from J, leaving 6 bases between. Germline CDR1 and CDR2: SGHRS and YFSETQ. This CDR3 contains 14 residues. The CDR3 region is CASSWTATNEKLFF. CDR3 nucleotide sequence: TGCGCCAGCAGCTGGACAGCAACTAATGAAAAACTGTTTTTT.

This chain uses TRBV7-3 with TRBJ1-2; D is possibly TRBD1 (6 bases). Germline CDR1 SGHTA, CDR2 FQGTGA. V dropped 5 bases and J dropped 6 bases, with 13 bases sitting between them. CDR3 length: 13 amino acids. The CDR3 DNA reads TGTGCCAGCAGCGCGCAACAGGGTGATGGCTACACCTTC. Translated: CASSAQQGDGYTF.

The table lists this clone with a few counts. This chain uses TRBV7-8 with TRBJ1-4; D remains ambiguous. Trimming cost V 5 bases and J 1 base, with 8 bases left between them. CDR1 is SGHVS and CDR2 is FQNEAQ in the germline V gene. The CDR3 consists of 14 residues. The CDR3 sequence: CASSRTLTNEKLFF. The CDR3 DNA reads TGTGCCAGCAGCCGCACGTTAACTAATGAAAAACTGTTTTTT.

This clone was counted only a few times. The chain employs TRBV11-2 and TRBJ1-1; perhaps TRBD1 as D (5 bases). V was cut by 6 bases and J by 3 bases, with 17 bases left in between. The CDR3 spans 15 residues. Germline values: CDR1 SGHAT, CDR2 FQNNGV. The CDR3 spells CASSPRPGTDTEAFF. The CDR3 nucleotides read TGTGCCAGCAGTCCCAGACCAGGGACGGACACTGAAGCTTTCTTT. Variable domain in full (rest from reference TRBV11-2 and TRBJ1-1): EAGVAQSPRYKIIEKRQSVAFWCNPISGHATLYWYQQILGQGPKLLIQFQNNGVVDDSQLPKDRFSAERLKGVDSTLKIQPAKLEDSAVYLCASSPRPGTDTEAFFGQGTRLTVV.

The chain recombines TRBV3-1 (or the pseudogene TRBV3-2) with TRBJ1-1; D is undetermined. CDR3 length equals 13 residues. CDR1 is LGHDT and CDR2 is YNNKEL in the germline V gene (reference sequence). Deletions cut 2 bases from V and 0 bases from J, with 4 bases between. The CDR3 DNA sequence: TGTGCCAGCAGCCAAACGGTGAACACTGAAGCTTTCTTT. Translation gives CASSQTVNTEAFF.

The CDR3 DNA reads as TGTGCCAGCAGCTTAGATGGGACTAGCGGGGGGGCAACGGAGACCCAGTACTTC. It yields the protein CASSLDGTSGGATETQYF. The gene calls are TRBV7-9 and TRBJ2-5, with TRBD2 identical over 16 bases. V shed 1 base, J shed 5 bases, and the junction held 7 bases outside the gene matches. This CDR3 has 18 residues. Germline CDR1 SEHNR, CDR2 FQNEAQ (reference sequence).

The chain couples TRBV7-3 to TRBJ2-5; D might be TRBD2 (5 bases). There are 13 residues in the CDR3. CDR1 SGHTA and CDR2 FQGTGA come from the germline V gene. V was trimmed by 2 bases and J by 5 bases, leaving 9 bases between them. The CDR3 sequence is CASSLGGLETQYF. CDR3 nucleotides: TGTGCCAGCAGCTTAGGAGGTTTGGAGACCCAGTACTTC.